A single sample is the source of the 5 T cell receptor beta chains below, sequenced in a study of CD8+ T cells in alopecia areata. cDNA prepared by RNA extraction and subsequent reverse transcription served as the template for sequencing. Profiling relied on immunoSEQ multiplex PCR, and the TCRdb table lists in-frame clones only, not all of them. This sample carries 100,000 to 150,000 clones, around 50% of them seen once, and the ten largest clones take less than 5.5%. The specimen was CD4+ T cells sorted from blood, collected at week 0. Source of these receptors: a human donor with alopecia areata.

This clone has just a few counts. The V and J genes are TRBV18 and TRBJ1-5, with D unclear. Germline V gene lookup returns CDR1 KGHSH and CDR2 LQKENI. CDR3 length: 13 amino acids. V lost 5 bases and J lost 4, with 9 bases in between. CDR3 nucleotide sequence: TGTGCCAGCTCAACGGACGGAAATCAGCCCCAGCATTTT. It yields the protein CASSTDGNQPQHF.

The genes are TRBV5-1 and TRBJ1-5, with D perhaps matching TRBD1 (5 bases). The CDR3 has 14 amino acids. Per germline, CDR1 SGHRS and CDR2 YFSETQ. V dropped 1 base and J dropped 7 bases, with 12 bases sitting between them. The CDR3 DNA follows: TGCGCCAGCAGCTTGTCAACGGGGGACCAGCCCCAGCATTTT. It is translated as CASSLSTGDQPQHF.

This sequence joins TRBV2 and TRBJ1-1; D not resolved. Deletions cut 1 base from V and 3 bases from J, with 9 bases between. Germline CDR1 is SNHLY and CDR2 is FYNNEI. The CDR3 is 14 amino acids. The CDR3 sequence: CASSEDPRYTEAFF. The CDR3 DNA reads TGTGCCAGCAGTGAAGACCCCCGCTACACTGAAGCTTTCTTT.

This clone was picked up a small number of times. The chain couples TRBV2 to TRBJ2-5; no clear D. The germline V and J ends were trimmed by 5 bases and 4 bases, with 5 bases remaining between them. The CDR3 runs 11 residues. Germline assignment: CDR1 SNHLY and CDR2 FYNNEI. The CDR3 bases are TGTGCCAGCAGTACCGGAGAGACCCAGTACTTC. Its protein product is CASSTGETQYF.

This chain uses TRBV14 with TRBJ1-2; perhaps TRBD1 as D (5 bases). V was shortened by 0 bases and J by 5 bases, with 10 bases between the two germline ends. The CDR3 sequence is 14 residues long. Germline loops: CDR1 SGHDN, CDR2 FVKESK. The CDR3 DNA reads TGTGCCAGCAGCCAAGAAGGCAGGGCGTATGGCTACACCTTC. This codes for CASSQEGRAYGYTF.